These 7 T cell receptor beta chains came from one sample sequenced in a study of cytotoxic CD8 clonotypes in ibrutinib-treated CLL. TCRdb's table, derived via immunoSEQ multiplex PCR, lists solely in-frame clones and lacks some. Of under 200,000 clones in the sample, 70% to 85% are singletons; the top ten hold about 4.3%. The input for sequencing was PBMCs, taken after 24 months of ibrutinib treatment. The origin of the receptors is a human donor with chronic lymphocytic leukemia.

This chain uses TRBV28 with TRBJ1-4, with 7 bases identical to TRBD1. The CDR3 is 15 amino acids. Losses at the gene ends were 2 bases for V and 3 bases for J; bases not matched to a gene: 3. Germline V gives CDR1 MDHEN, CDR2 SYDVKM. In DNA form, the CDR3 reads TGTGCCAGCAGTTTAAAGGGGGCGGCTAATGAAAAACTGTTTTTT. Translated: CASSLKGAANEKLFF.

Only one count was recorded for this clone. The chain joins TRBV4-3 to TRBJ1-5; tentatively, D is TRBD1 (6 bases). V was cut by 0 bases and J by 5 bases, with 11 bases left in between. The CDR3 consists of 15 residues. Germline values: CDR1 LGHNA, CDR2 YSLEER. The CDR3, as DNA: TGCGCCAGCAGCCAAGAACCAGGGGCCCATCAGCCCCAGCATTTT. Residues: CASSQEPGAHQPQHF.

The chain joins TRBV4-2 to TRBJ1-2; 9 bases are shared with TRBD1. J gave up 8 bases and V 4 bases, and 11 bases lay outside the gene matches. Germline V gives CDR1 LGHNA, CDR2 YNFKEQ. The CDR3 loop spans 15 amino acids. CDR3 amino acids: CASSRLQGASNGYTF. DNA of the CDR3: TGTGCCAGCAGCCGGCTACAGGGGGCAAGTAACGGCTACACCTTC.

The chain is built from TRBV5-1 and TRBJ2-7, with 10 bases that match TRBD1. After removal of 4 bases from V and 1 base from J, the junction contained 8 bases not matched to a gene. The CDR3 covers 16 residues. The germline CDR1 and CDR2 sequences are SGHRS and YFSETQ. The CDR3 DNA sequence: TGCGCCAGCAGCCCCTTACCGGGACAGGGGTCCTACGAGCAGTACTTC. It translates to CASSPLPGQGSYEQYF. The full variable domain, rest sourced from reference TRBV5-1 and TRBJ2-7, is KAGVTQTPRYLIKTRGQQVTLSCSPISGHRSVSWYQQTPGQGLQFLFEYFSETQRNKGNFPGRFSGRQFSNSRSEMNVSTLELGDSALYLCASSPLPGQGSYEQYFGPGTRLTVT.

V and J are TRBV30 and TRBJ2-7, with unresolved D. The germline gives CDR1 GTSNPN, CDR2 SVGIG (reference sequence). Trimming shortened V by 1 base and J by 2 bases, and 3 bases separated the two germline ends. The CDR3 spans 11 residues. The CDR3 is CAWSDAYEQYF. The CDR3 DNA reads TGTGCCTGGAGTGATGCCTACGAGCAGTACTTC.

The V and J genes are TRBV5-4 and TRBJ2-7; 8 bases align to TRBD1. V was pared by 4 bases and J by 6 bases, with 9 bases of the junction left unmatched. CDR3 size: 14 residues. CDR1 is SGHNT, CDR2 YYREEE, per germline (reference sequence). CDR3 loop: CASSRQGAQSEQYF. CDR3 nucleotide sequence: TGTGCCAGCAGCCGTCAGGGGGCGCAGAGCGAGCAGTACTTC.

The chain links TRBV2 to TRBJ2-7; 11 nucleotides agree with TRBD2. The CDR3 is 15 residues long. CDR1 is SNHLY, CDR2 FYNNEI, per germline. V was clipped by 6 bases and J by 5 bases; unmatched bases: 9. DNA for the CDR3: TGTGCCAGCAGCGAGGGACTAGCGGAACCGCACGAGCAGTACTTC. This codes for CASSEGLAEPHEQYF.